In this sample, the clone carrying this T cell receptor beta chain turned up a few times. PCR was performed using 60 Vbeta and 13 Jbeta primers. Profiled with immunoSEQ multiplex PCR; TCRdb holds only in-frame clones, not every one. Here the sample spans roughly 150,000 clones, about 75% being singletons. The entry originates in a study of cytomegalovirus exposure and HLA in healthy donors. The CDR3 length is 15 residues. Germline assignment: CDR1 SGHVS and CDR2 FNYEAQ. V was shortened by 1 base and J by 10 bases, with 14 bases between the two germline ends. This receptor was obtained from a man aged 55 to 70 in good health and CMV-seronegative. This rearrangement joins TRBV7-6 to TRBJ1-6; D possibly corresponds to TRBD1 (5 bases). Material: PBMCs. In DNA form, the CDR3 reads TGTGCCAGCAGCTTAGACGGTGGAAGGGGCTCACCCCTCCACTTT. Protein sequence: CASSLDGGRGSPLHF. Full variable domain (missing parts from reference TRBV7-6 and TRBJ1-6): GAGVSQSPRYKVTKRGQDVALRCDPISGHVSLYWYRQALGQGPEFLTYFNYEAQQDKSGLPNDRFSAERPEGSISTLTIQRTEQRDSAMYRCASSLDGGRGSPLHFGNGTRLTVT.